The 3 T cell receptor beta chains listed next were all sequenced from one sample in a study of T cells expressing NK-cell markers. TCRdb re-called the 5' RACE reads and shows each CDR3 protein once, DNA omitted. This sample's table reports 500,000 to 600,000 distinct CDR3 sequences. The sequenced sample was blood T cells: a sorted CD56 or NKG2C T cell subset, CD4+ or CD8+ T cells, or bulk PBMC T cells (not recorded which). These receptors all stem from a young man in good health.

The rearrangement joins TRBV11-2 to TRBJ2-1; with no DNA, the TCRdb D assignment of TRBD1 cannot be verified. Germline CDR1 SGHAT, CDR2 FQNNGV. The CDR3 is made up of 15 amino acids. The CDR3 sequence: CASSLGGAVPVEQFF.

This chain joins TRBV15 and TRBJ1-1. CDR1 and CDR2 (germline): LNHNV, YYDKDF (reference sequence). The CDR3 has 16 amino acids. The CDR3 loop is CATSRGVGRLNTEAFF.

CDR3 in amino acids: CASSLVVAVTDTQYF. The V call is TRBV11-3, the J call TRBJ2-3; as DNA is missing, the TRBD2 call by TCRdb cannot be tested. The CDR3 loop spans 15 amino acids. Germline V gene lookup returns CDR1 SGHNT and CDR2 YENEEA. The variable domain in full, with the rest retrieved from reference TRBV11-3 and TRBJ2-3, is EAGVVQSPRYKIIEKKQPVAFWCNPISGHNTLYWYLQNLGQGPELLIRYENEEAVDDSQLPKDRFSAERLKGVDSTLKIQPAELGDSAVYLCASSLVVAVTDTQYFGPGTRLTVL.